The present entry profiles one T cell receptor beta chain with its context. What it binds is not known. After autologous stem cell transplantation all patients relapsed, and prior brentuximab vedotin exposure differed between cohorts. This entry comes from a study of PD-1 blockade in classical Hodgkin lymphoma. Broader study findings: Healthy donors were reported to have higher baseline TCR diversity than newly diagnosed patients.

Germline loops: CDR1 MNHEY, CDR2 SVGAGI. The CDR3 is 13 amino acids. The V and J ends lost 6 bases and 5 bases respectively, with 13 bases between them. Profiling relied on immunoSEQ multiplex PCR, and the TCRdb table lists in-frame clones only, not all of them. The sample has about 76,000 clones, approximately 88% seen once. V usage is TRBV6-5 and J usage is TRBJ1-1; D remains ambiguous. This clonotype originated in a human donor with classical Hodgkin lymphoma. This material consisted of peripheral blood mononuclear cells (PBMCs), taken at baseline. CDR3 protein: CASSLYVGTEAFF. The CDR3 coding sequence is TGTGCCAGCAGCCTATATGTGGGTACTGAAGCTTTCTTT.